This T cell receptor (beta chain) came from a study of cytomegalovirus exposure and HLA in healthy donors. About the research overall: Findings of an earlier analysis included some 110 million unique TCR beta sequences from 170 million or so T cells.

The V and J ends lost 2 bases and 4 bases respectively, with 4 bases between them. Germline V lookup: CDR1 DFQATT, CDR2 SNEGSKA (reference sequence). The CDR3 totals 11 residues. Remarks on this clone: Its target is not known.

Regarding the study as a whole: Whilst most TCR sequences proved rare, a subset of public TCRs occurred across many donors. In a later analysis, the majority of CMV-associated beta chains seemingly showed HLA restriction. Sequencing probably produced one cluster of sequence variants that were highly shared.

Vbeta (60) and Jbeta (13) primers were used in the PCR. The data were produced by immunoSEQ multiplex PCR, yet TCRdb's version contains in-frame clones alone and is incomplete. This specimen shows 80,000 to 95,000 clones; the ten leading clones hold 15%. Material for sequencing was PBMCs. The gene calls are TRBV20-1 and TRBJ2-3; D unresolved. The receptor's source is a man aged 50-60 years in good health and CMV-seropositive. CDR3 DNA: TGCAGTGCTAGACAGGCAGATACGCAGTATTTT. This gives the protein CSARQADTQYF.